The 8 T cell receptor beta chains below were found in one sample sequenced in a study of blood T cell repertoires in COVID-19. Profiled with immunoSEQ multiplex PCR; TCRdb holds only in-frame clones, not every one. Of about 300,000 clones in the sample, 85% were seen once. Material for sequencing was PBMCs or T cells enriched from blood (not recorded which). All receptors come from a woman aged 50 to 60 who had recovered from COVID-19.

V and J are TRBV4-1 and TRBJ2-5, with 12 bases that match TRBD1. Germline CDR1 MGHRA, CDR2 YSYEKL. The J segment lost 4 bases and the V segment lost 2 bases, leaving 2 bases of the junction unmatched. The CDR3 is 15 residues long. CDR3 sequence (DNA): TGCGCCAGCAGCCAACGGGACAGGGGGCCAGAGACCCAGTACTTC. It codes for CASSQRDRGPETQYF.

The chain joins TRBV28 to TRBJ2-3, with D uncertain. This CDR3 has 11 amino acids. The ends were cut back, 5 bases at V and 5 bases at J, with 5 bases in the middle. Germline V gene sequence: CDR1 MDHEN, CDR2 SYDVKM. The CDR3 loop reads CASSLKDTQYF. CDR3 bases: TGTGCCAGCAGTCTTAAAGATACGCAGTATTTT.

The chain joins TRBV18 to TRBJ1-4, with 8 bases that match TRBD1. J gave up 4 bases and V 3 bases, and 1 base lay outside the gene matches. The CDR3 has 14 amino acids. Per the germline V gene, CDR1 is KGHSH and CDR2 is LQKENI. Here the CDR3 DNA reads TGTGCCAGCTCACCGGGACAGGATAATGAAAAACTGTTTTTT. Its translation is CASSPGQDNEKLFF.

The chain joins TRBV28 to TRBJ2-5, with 10 bases identical to TRBD2. The V gene end was trimmed by 4 bases and the J gene end by 5 bases; junction bases not matched to a gene: 4. The CDR3 covers 14 residues. CDR1 and CDR2 (germline): MDHEN, SYDVKM. CDR3 in DNA: TGTGCCAGCAGTTCAGCGGGAGGGGAGGAGACCCAGTACTTC. It is translated as CASSSAGGEETQYF.

This clone has just one count. The CDR3 sequence: CASSLLGREKLFF. In DNA, the CDR3 is TGTGCCAGCAGTTTATTGGGCAGGGAAAAACTGTTTTTT. The chain couples TRBV12-3 or TRBV12-4 to TRBJ1-4; no clear D gene. V lost 2 bases to trimming and J lost 8 bases, with 9 bases between them. The CDR3 spans 13 residues.

The chain has TRBV28 and TRBJ2-1; possible D gene TRBD1, 7 bases. V lost 2 bases and J 7 bases, leaving 18 bases between the germline ends. The CDR3 is made up of 16 amino acids. Germline loops: CDR1 MDHEN, CDR2 SYDVKM. The DNA for the CDR3 is TGTGCCAGCAGTTTAGCCCGGCAGGGGGGAATGAATGAGCAGTTCTTC. This encodes CASSLARQGGMNEQFF. The whole variable domain, remainder taken from reference TRBV28 and TRBJ2-1, is DVKVTQSSRYLVKRTGEKVFLECVQDMDHENMFWYRQDPGLGLRLIYFSYDVKMKEKGDIPEGYSVSREKKERFSLILESASTNQTSMYLCASSLARQGGMNEQFFGPGTRLTVL.

This clone was counted once. V usage is TRBV30 and J usage is TRBJ2-7; no firm D call. Trimming left V 2 bases short and J 7 bases short, with 12 bases between. Germline V gene sequence: CDR1 GTSNPN, CDR2 SVGIG (reference sequence). This CDR3 has 12 residues. The CDR3 DNA sequence: TGTGCCTGGAGTTTGGTTGCGTTTGAGCAGTACTTC. Translating it yields CAWSLVAFEQYF.

This clone was seen ten or more times. V gene TRBV28 combines with J gene TRBJ1-1; TRBD1 is a possible D gene (5 bases). V was pared by 8 bases and J by 1 base, with 14 bases between. Germline V gives CDR1 MDHEN, CDR2 SYDVKM. The CDR3 is 14 residues long. CDR3 protein: CASGYFTGNTEAFF. In nucleotides, the CDR3 is TGTGCCAGCGGTTACTTCACAGGGAACACTGAAGCTTTCTTT.